These T cell receptor beta chains were read from a single sample in a study of tumor-infiltrating lymphocytes in primary liver carcinoma. MiXCR, applied by TCRdb to the multiplex PCR reads, yields one record per CDR3 protein. This sample carries 250,000 to 400,000 distinct CDR3 sequences, less than 75% of them seen once, and the ten largest clones take roughly 9%. The source material was peripheral blood. The receptor set was obtained from a man between 35 and 55 years old with primary liver carcinoma and hepatitis B virus infection. The CDR3 runs from the conserved cysteine through the conserved F or W. The D gene is left open where the match is weak. The listing skips clone size in some rows; elsewhere it reads once, few, many or a size class.

size	D	V	J	CDR3	DNA
NA	TRBD1	TRBV29-1	TRBJ2-7	CGGYTGGEQYF	TGCGGCGGTTACACAGGGGGCGAGCAGTACTTC
NA	TRBD2	TRBV6-5	TRBJ2-5	CASSYGLAGEETLYF	TGTGCCAGCAGTTATGGACTAGCGGGAGAAGAGACCCTGTACTTC
NA	NA	TRBV11-1	TRBJ2-1	CASSDSNSSYKEQFF	TGTGCCAGCAGTGACTCTAACTCATCCTACAAAGAGCAGTTCTTC
NA	TRBD1	TRBV6-1	TRBJ1-5	CASRGQANSNQPKHF	TGTGCCAGCAGGGGACAGGCTAATAGCAATCAGCCCAAGCATTTT
NA	TRBD2	TRBV30	TRBJ2-2	CAWIGSGGPINTRELFF	TGTGCCTGGATTGGTAGCGGGGGGCCGATAAACACCAGGGAGCTGTTTTTT
few	NA	TRBV10-3	TRBJ1-6	CAIKEAGGNSPLHF	TGTGCCATCAAGGAGGCGGGGGGGAATTCACCCCTCCACTTT
NA	TRBD2	TRBV5-1	TRBJ2-3	CASSLYASGIVDTQYF	TGCGCCAGCAGCCTATACGCTAGCGGGATAGTAGATACGCAGTATTTT
few	TRBD2	TRBV7-8	TRBJ2-7	CASSLGTSGKPYEQYF	TGTGCCAGCAGCTTGGGGACTAGCGGGAAGCCCTACGAGCAGTACTTC
few	NA	TRBV5-5	TRBJ2-6	CASSLGPGTSRANVLTF	TGTGCCAGCAGCTTGGGTCCGGGTACCTCTCGGGCCAACGTCCTGACTTTC
NA	NA	TRBV6-1	TRBJ1-4	CASKPRLPVEKLFF	TGTGCCAGCAAGCCGCGGTTACCTGTTGAAAAACTGTTTTTT
NA	NA	TRBV29-1	TRBJ2-3	CSIDGVGTDTLDTRYF	TGCAGCATTGACGGGGTGGGAACAGATACCTTGGATACGCGGTATTTT
NA	NA	TRBV18	TRBJ2-7	CASSSGTGAYEQYF	TGTGCCAGCTCATCCGGGACGGGGGCCTACGAGCAGTACTTC
NA	TRBD2	TRBV11-2	TRBJ2-2	CACSLNLAGGSTGELFF	TGTGCCTGCAGCCTAAACTTAGCGGGAGGTAGCACCGGGGAGCTGTTTTTT
NA	NA	TRBV16	TRBJ2-7	CASSQSASRYEQYF	TGTGCCAGCAGCCAATCAGCTAGCAGGTACGAGCAGTACTTC
NA	NA	TRBV5-1	TRBJ2-1	CASSDPCGYYNEQFF	TGCGCCAGCAGCGATCCTTGCGGTTACTACAATGAGCAGTTCTTC
NA	NA	TRBV5-1	TRBJ2-1	CASSRQGVSGGEQFF	TGCGCCAGCAGTCGACAGGGTGTAAGCGGGGGTGAGCAGTTCTTC
many	TRBD2	TRBV6-1	TRBJ2-1	CASSRLAGALSGYNEQFF	TGTGCCAGCAGTCGACTAGCGGGAGCCCTATCGGGGTACAATGAGCAGTTCTTC
NA	NA	TRBV11-2	TRBJ2-2	CASSARLAPQDNGELFF	TGTGCCAGCAGCGCCAGACTCGCCCCCCAGGACAACGGGGAGCTGTTTTTT
NA	TRBD2	TRBV11-2	TRBJ2-7	CASSLDLGRDVQYF	TGTGCCAGCAGCTTAGATCTAGGGAGGGACGTACAGTACTTC
NA	TRBD1	TRBV5-6	TRBJ1-2	CASSLQGANYGYTF	TGTGCCAGCAGCTTACAGGGGGCTAACTATGGCTACACCTTC
NA	NA	TRBV21-1	TRBJ1-4	CASSKGGGTTNEKLFF	TGTGCCAGCAGCAAAGGCGGCGGGACAACTAATGAAAAACTGTTTTTT
NA	NA	TRBV29-1	TRBJ2-5	CSVRTNGGWAETQYF	TGCAGCGTTCGGACTAACGGGGGTTGGGCAGAGACCCAGTACTTC
NA	NA	TRBV6-2/TRBV6-3	TRBJ2-7	CASSSYQFEQYF	TGTGCCAGCAGTTCATATCAGTTCGAGCAGTACTTC
NA	NA	TRBV30	TRBJ2-5	CAWSAGETQYF	TGTGCCTGGAGTGCTGGGGAGACCCAGTACTTC
NA	NA	TRBV11-2	TRBJ2-2	CASGLRQGAAGELFF	TGTGCCAGCGGCTTAAGACAAGGGGCGGCCGGGGAGCTGTTTTTT
NA	NA	TRBV14	TRBJ1-5	CVSSQVGGHPQHF	TGTGTCAGCAGCCAAGTGGGTGGGCACCCCCAGCATTTT
many	NA	TRBV11-2	TRBJ1-1	CASSLVTGRTEAFF	TGTGCCAGCAGCTTAGTAACAGGTCGAACTGAAGCTTTCTTT
many	TRBD2	TRBV11-2	TRBJ2-3	CASSRETGRVGDTQYF	TGTGCCAGCAGCCGGGAAACTGGGAGGGTCGGAGATACGCAGTATTTT
many	NA	TRBV10-3	TRBJ2-1	CACSRTTRSYNEQFF	TGTGCCTGTTCGCGGACTACCCGCTCCTACAATGAGCAGTTCTTC
NA	TRBD2	TRBV29-1	TRBJ2-7	CSVSGLAGDHGQYF	TGCAGTGTTAGTGGGCTAGCGGGAGACCACGGGCAGTACTTC
NA	TRBD1	TRBV5-4	TRBJ1-1	CASSWEQGATEASF	TGTGCCAGCAGTTGGGAGCAGGGGGCCACTGAAGCTTCCTTT
NA	TRBD1	TRBV7-9	TRBJ1-2	CASSSLPQGDGYTF	TGTGCCAGTAGCTCCCTACCCCAGGGGGATGGCTACACCTTC
many	NA	TRBV6-6	TRBJ1-6	CASRPSQGVNSPLHF	TGTGCCAGCAGACCCTCGCAGGGTGTTAATTCACCCCTCCACTTT
NA	NA	TRBV18	TRBJ1-2	CASSQGTTDGYTF	TGTGCCAGCTCTCAGGGAACAACAGATGGCTACACCTTC
many	TRBD1	TRBV7-8	TRBJ2-5	CASSLQGVGTQYF	TGTGCCAGCAGCTTACAGGGGGTTGGGACCCAGTACTTC
NA	NA	TRBV4-2	TRBJ2-5	CASSQGPGQTQYF	TGTGCCAGCAGCCAAGGACCGGGTCAGACCCAGTACTTC
few	NA	TRBV6-5	TRBJ1-5	CVSSYGNNQPQHF	TGTGTCAGCAGTTACGGCAACAATCAGCCCCAGCATTTT
NA	NA	TRBV20-1	TRBJ1-5	CSASAGRNQPQHF	TGCAGTGCTAGTGCAGGGCGGAATCAGCCCCAGCATTTT
NA	NA	TRBV12-3/TRBV12-4	TRBJ2-5	CASSLYSEQVQETHYF	TGTGCCAGCAGTTTATATTCCGAACAGGTTCAAGAGACCCACTACTTC
NA	NA	TRBV11-1	TRBJ2-2	CASSSDRRTGELLF	TGTGCCAGCAGCTCCGACAGGCGCACCGGGGAGCTGCTTTTT
NA	TRBD1	TRBV11-2	TRBJ2-1	CAISLEKGADGNEQFF	TGTGCCATCAGCTTAGAGAAGGGGGCTGATGGAAATGAGCAGTTCTTC
NA	TRBD1	TRBV6-1	TRBJ2-7	CAVGQGVGEQYF	TGTGCCGTGGGACAGGGAGTGGGCGAGCAGTACTTC
few	TRBD2	TRBV4-3	TRBJ2-1	CASSQGTSVYNEQFF	TGCGCCAGCAGCCAAGGAACTAGCGTATACAATGAGCAGTTCTTC
NA	TRBD2	TRBV4-3	TRBJ2-7	CASSLSGANSCEQYF	TGCGCCAGCAGCCTAAGCGGGGCCAACTCCTGCGAGCAGTACTTC
many	NA	TRBV10-3	TRBJ1-1	CAISAGTEAFF	TGTGCCATCAGCGCGGGCACTGAAGCTTTCTTT
many	TRBD1	TRBV6-2/TRBV6-3	TRBJ2-7	CASSWGDRGTYEQYF	TGTGCCAGCAGTTGGGGGGACAGGGGAACCTACGAGCAGTACTTC